Below, 25 T cell receptor beta chains from the same sample are listed, as sequenced in a study of T cells in Graves' hyperthyroidism and ophthalmopathy. The CDR3 regions of TCR beta were amplified from RNA transcripts. With the HTBI primer set, the TCR CDR3 went through a first round of RT-PCR. One entry per CDR3 protein, called by TCRdb with MiXCR from the multiplex PCR reads. In the table there are fewer than 750,000 distinct CDR3 sequences, about 43% of which are singletons. Sequenced input: peripheral blood or thyroid tissue (not recorded which). The receptors were gathered from a woman between 18 and 29 years old with Graves' hyperthyroidism.

Ten or more counts support this clonotype. The rearrangement uses TRBV10-1 and TRBJ2-5, with D unclear. V shed 5 bases and J shed 5 bases, with 15 bases lying between them. This CDR3 spans 14 amino acids. Germline V gene sequence: CDR1 WNHNN, CDR2 SYGVQD (reference sequence). CDR3 protein: CASSTGPDWETQYF. CDR3 bases: TGCGCCAGCAGTACCGGACCGGATTGGGAGACCCAGTACTTC.

The gene calls are TRBV7-3 and TRBJ1-1, with 9 bases that match TRBD1. The junction had 3 bases not matched to a gene; V was cut back by 6 bases and J by 4 bases. CDR3 size: 13 residues. Germline V CDR1 and CDR2: SGHTA, FQGTGA. CDR3 residues: CASSKGQGTEAFF. The CDR3 bases are TGTGCCAGCAGTAAGGGACAGGGCACTGAAGCTTTCTTT.

The V and J genes are TRBV20-1 and TRBJ1-1, with 7 bases identical to TRBD1. The CDR3 length is 13 residues. With 3 bases clipped from V and 8 bases from J, the junction kept 9 bases outside the gene matches. Germline CDR1 is DFQATT and CDR2 is SNEGSKA (reference sequence). DNA of the CDR3: TGCAGTGCTAGTGACAGGGACGAACTCGAAGCTTTCTTT. Translated, it gives CSASDRDELEAFF.

In this sample, this clonotype turned up many times. The chain employs TRBV11-2 and TRBJ1-5; TRBD1 might be the D (5 bases). This CDR3 contains 14 residues. V was cut by 5 bases and J by 5 bases, with 13 bases left in between. Germline CDR1 and CDR2: SGHAT and FQNNGV. The CDR3: CASSQWDVDQPQHF. CDR3 in DNA: TGTGCCAGCAGCCAGTGGGACGTGGATCAGCCCCAGCATTTT.

V gene TRBV24-1 combines with J gene TRBJ2-3; 14 bases match TRBD2. The junction had 8 bases not matched to a gene; V was cut back by 5 bases and J by 5 bases. The CDR3 is 17 residues long. CDR1 is KGHDR and CDR2 is SFDVKD in the germline V gene. The CDR3: CATSAATSGRALDTQYF. The CDR3 coding sequence is TGTGCCACCAGTGCTGCGACTAGCGGGAGGGCCTTAGATACGCAGTATTTT.

This clonotype was picked up a small number of times. As DNA, the CDR3 is TGCAGCTTGGGAAGGGGGAGGAGTCAGCCCCAGCATTTT. Encoded protein: CSLGRGRSQPQHF. The rearrangement uses TRBV29-1 and TRBJ1-5; maybe TRBD1 (6 bases). V was clipped by 8 bases and J by 6 bases, with 17 bases between them. Germline CDR1 SQVTM, CDR2 ANQGSEA. The CDR3 consists of 13 residues.

The V call is TRBV29-1, the J call TRBJ1-3; D may be TRBD1 (6 bases). CDR3 length: 13 residues. Germline CDR1 reads SQVTM; CDR2 reads ANQGSEA. V gave up 6 bases and J gave up 4 bases, with 13 bases separating them. This chain's CDR3 is CSVQGGSGNTIYF. In nucleotides, the CDR3 is TGCAGCGTCCAAGGGGGGTCGGGAAACACCATATATTTT. The whole variable domain, remainder taken from reference TRBV29-1 and TRBJ1-3, is SAVISQKPSRDICQRGTSLTIQCQVDSQVTMMFWYRQQPGQSLTLIATANQGSEATYESGFVIDKFPISRPNLTFSTLTVSNMSPEDSSIYLCSVQGGSGNTIYFGEGSWLTVV.

This clonotype was seen more than once but under ten times. The V and J genes are TRBV2 and TRBJ2-5, with D maybe TRBD2 (6 bases). This CDR3 comprises 14 residues. The V and J ends lost 6 bases and 4 bases respectively, with 15 bases between them. The germline CDR1 and CDR2 sequences are SNHLY and FYNNEI. CDR3: CASSFVRRGETQYF. The CDR3 DNA follows: TGTGCCAGCAGCTTCGTTCGGAGGGGAGAGACCCAGTACTTC.

The V gene is TRBV6-5, the J gene TRBJ1-5; D may be TRBD1 (6 bases). V was cut by 5 bases and J by 3 bases, with 17 bases left in between. The CDR3 covers 16 residues. Germline V gene sequence: CDR1 MNHEY, CDR2 SVGAGI. The CDR3 sequence: CASSGMGGAANQPQHF. DNA for the CDR3: TGTGCCAGCAGTGGAATGGGGGGCGCGGCCAATCAGCCCCAGCATTTT.

This clonotype was recorded only once. The chain carries TRBV7-9 and TRBJ2-7, with 12 bases aligning to TRBD2. In germline, CDR1 is SEHNR, CDR2 FQNEAQ (reference sequence). CDR3 length equals 13 residues. J lost 6 bases, V lost 6 bases, and 3 bases had no gene match. CDR3 in DNA: TGTGCCAGCAGGACTAGCGGGAGCTCCGAGCAGTACTTC. It yields the protein CASRTSGSSEQYF.

This clonotype has a count of ten or more. The gene calls are TRBV20-1 and TRBJ1-4; D is unclear. The CDR3 is 14 residues long. Looked up from germline, CDR1 is DFQATT and CDR2 is SNEGSKA (reference sequence). Trimming pared 0 bases from V and 9 bases from J, leaving 14 bases between. In nucleotides, the CDR3 is TGCAGTGCTAGAGATTCGGGCTACACGCAAAAACTGTTTTTT. Protein product: CSARDSGYTQKLFF.

J is TRBJ2-5 and V is TRBV20-1; 12 bases match TRBD2. This CDR3 is built from 10 residues. Trimming took 5 bases from V and 11 from J; bases not matched to a gene: 0. Germline CDR1 reads DFQATT; CDR2 reads SNEGSKA (reference sequence). Here the CDR3 DNA reads TGCAGTGCTCTAGCGGGAGGGCAGTACTTC. As protein: CSALAGGQYF.

In DNA, the CDR3 is TGCAGTGCCTTCCGGACAGACTTTAGCAATCAGCCCCAGCATTTT. It specifies CSAFRTDFSNQPQHF. The rearrangement links TRBV20-1 to TRBJ1-5, with a tentative D call TRBD1 (6 bases). V shed 6 bases and J shed 0 bases, with 15 bases lying between them. This CDR3 has 15 residues. The germline CDR1 and CDR2 sequences are DFQATT and SNEGSKA (reference sequence).

This clonotype turned up a few times. This chain joins TRBV7-9 and TRBJ2-7; 8 bases agree with TRBD1. V lost 6 bases, J lost 4 bases, and 11 bases stayed unmatched. The CDR3 loop spans 15 amino acids. The germline V gene encodes CDR1 SEHNR and CDR2 FQNEAQ (reference sequence). CDR3 region: CASRIIGQGGYEQYF. The CDR3 nucleotides are TGTGCCAGCAGAATAATAGGACAGGGTGGGTACGAGCAGTACTTC.

This clonotype was counted ten times or more. The genes are TRBV2 and TRBJ2-1; D possibly corresponds to TRBD2 (6 bases). Germline CDR1 is SNHLY and CDR2 is FYNNEI. The CDR3 has 14 residues. V shed 6 bases and J shed 6 bases, with 15 bases lying between them. The CDR3 loop reads CASRTSSGVNEQFF. As DNA, the CDR3 is TGTGCCAGCAGGACAAGTAGCGGAGTCAATGAGCAGTTCTTC.

Note on this clonotype: This CDR3 is missing its conserved last phenylalanine or tryptophan, likely due to a read error. No DNA is shown, since the ends of the CDR3 on it are uncertain; the CDR3 is the one TCRdb lists. The gene calls are TRBV20-1 and TRBJ1-4. Germline values: CDR1 DFQATT, CDR2 SNEGSKA (reference sequence). The CDR3 has 9 residues if both end residues are counted. The CDR3 loop reads CSARGGREL.

This clonotype was seen repeatedly, ten times or more. The CDR3 region has the DNA TGCGCCAGCAGCCAAGATTTAACAGTTAATCAGCCCCAGCATTTT. Translation: CASSQDLTVNQPQHF. This chain joins TRBV4-1 and TRBJ1-5; D not certain. V lost 0 bases, J lost 4 bases, and 10 bases lay in between. In germline, CDR1 is MGHRA, CDR2 YSYEKL. This CDR3 has 15 residues.

This clonotype was seen many times. V gene TRBV5-1 combines with J gene TRBJ1-1, with D unresolved. CDR1 and CDR2 from the germline V gene are SGHRS and YFSETQ. CDR3 length: 16 amino acids. Deletions cut 2 bases from V and 1 base from J, with 15 bases between. CDR3 sequence reads: CASSFNRITGNTEAFF. The CDR3 DNA sequence: TGCGCCAGCAGCTTTAATCGGATTACGGGGAACACTGAAGCTTTCTTT.

Many counts were recorded for this clonotype. The genes are TRBV2 and TRBJ1-1; D remains ambiguous. The germline V gene has CDR1 SNHLY and CDR2 FYNNEI. The CDR3 has 9 amino acids. Trimming took 7 bases from V and 8 from J, leaving 5 bases between them. The CDR3: CASNKEAFF. In DNA form, the CDR3 reads TGTGCCAGCAATAAAGAAGCTTTCTTT.

This clonotype was seen many times. The genes are TRBV5-1 and TRBJ2-7, with TRBD2 identical over 8 bases. This CDR3 has 15 amino acids. The V segment lost 2 bases and the J segment 0 bases; nucleotides outside the gene matches: 4. CDR1 and CDR2 (germline): SGHRS, YFSETQ. The CDR3 nucleotides read TGCGCCAGCAGCTTTAGCGGGGCCGGCTCCTACGAGCAGTACTTC. Translated: CASSFSGAGSYEQYF.

This chain joins TRBV6-1 and TRBJ1-1, with D tentatively TRBD1 (6 bases). Germline V gene lookup returns CDR1 MNHNS and CDR2 SASEGT. Trimming removed 9 bases at V and 8 bases at J, with 16 bases between. The CDR3 loop spans 12 amino acids. CDR3 nucleotide sequence: TGTGCCAGTCAAGGGGGGCGAGGGGAAGCTTTCTTT. Translating gives CASQGGRGEAFF.

This chain connects TRBV24-1 to TRBJ1-1; D not resolved. The V end lost 4 bases, the J end lost 4 bases, and 3 bases lay between the germline ends. The germline gives CDR1 KGHDR, CDR2 SFDVKD. The length of the CDR3 is 11 residues. CDR3 DNA sequence: TGTGCCACCAGTGAGGGCACTGAAGCTTTCTTT. Its protein product is CATSEGTEAFF.

This clonotype was observed at least ten times. The chain employs TRBV7-8 and TRBJ2-2; D uncertain. V lost 8 bases and J 0 bases, leaving 10 bases between the germline ends. The CDR3 length is 14 residues. From germline, CDR1 is SGHVS and CDR2 FQNEAQ. The CDR3 loop is CASGLGSNTGELFF. The DNA for the CDR3 is TGTGCCAGCGGGCTAGGGTCGAACACCGGGGAGCTGTTTTTT.

This chain uses TRBV20-1 with TRBJ1-3; D possibly corresponds to TRBD1 (5 bases). In germline, CDR1 is DFQATT, CDR2 SNEGSKA (reference sequence). V was pared by 6 bases and J by 0 bases, with 18 bases between. The CDR3 is 16 amino acids. CDR3 DNA: TGCAGTGCCAGCAGGGTGACATACCTCTCTGGAAACACCATATATTTT. Encoded protein: CSASRVTYLSGNTIYF.

This clonotype was observed many times. The chain links TRBV7-8 to TRBJ1-1; D remains unclear. V lost 2 bases and J 1 base, leaving 8 bases between the germline ends. The CDR3 length is 14 residues. Germline V lookup: CDR1 SGHVS, CDR2 FQNEAQ. The CDR3 DNA reads TGTGCCAGCAGCTTAACTGGGGAGAACACTGAAGCTTTCTTT. Translation: CASSLTGENTEAFF.